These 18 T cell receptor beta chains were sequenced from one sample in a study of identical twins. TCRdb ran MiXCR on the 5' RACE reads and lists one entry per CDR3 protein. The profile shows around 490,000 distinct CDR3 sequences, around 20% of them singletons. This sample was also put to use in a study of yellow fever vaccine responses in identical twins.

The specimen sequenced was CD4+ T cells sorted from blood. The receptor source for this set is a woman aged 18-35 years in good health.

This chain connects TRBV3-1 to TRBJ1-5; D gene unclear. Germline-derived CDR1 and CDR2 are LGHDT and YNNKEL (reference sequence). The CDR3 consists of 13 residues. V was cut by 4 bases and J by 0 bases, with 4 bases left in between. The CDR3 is CASSPGSNQPQHF. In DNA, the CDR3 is TGTGCCAGCAGCCCGGGTAGCAATCAGCCCCAGCATTTT.

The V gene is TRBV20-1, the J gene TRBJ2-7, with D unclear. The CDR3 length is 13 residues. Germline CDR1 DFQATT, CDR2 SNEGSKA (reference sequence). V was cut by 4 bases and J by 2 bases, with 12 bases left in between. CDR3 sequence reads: CSATQALAYEQYF. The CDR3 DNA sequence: TGCAGTGCTACCCAGGCACTTGCCTACGAGCAGTACTTC.

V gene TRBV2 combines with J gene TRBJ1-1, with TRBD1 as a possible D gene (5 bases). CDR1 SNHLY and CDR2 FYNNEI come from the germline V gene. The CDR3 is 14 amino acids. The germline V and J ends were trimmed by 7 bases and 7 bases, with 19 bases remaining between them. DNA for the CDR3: TGTGCCAGCATTCAGGGAAGGGCCACCATTGAAGCTTTCTTT. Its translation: CASIQGRATIEAFF.

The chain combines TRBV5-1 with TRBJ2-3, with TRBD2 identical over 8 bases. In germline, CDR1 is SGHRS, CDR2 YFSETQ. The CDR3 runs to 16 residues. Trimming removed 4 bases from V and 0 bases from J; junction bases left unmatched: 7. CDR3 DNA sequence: TGCGCCAGCAGCCTAATTTCTAGCGGGAGCACAGATACGCAGTATTTT. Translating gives CASSLISSGSTDTQYF.

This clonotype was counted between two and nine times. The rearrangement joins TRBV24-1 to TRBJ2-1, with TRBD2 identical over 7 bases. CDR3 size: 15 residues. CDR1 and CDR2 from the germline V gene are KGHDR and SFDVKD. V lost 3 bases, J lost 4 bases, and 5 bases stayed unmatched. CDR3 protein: CATSDSGNVYNEQFF. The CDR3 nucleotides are TGTGCCACCAGTGATAGCGGGAACGTGTACAATGAGCAGTTCTTC.

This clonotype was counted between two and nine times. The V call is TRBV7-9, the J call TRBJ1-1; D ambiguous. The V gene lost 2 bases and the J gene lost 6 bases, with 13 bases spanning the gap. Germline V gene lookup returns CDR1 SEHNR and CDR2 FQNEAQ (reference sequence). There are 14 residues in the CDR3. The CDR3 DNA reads TGTGCCAGCAGCTTAATTTCTACTCTAGCTGAAGCTTTCTTT. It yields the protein CASSLISTLAEAFF.

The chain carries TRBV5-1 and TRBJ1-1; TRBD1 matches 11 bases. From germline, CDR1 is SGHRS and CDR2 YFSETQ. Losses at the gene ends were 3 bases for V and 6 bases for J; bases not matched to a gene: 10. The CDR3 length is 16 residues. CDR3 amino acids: CASSSGTGGRASEAFF. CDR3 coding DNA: TGCGCCAGCAGCTCCGGGACAGGGGGTCGAGCATCTGAAGCTTTCTTT.

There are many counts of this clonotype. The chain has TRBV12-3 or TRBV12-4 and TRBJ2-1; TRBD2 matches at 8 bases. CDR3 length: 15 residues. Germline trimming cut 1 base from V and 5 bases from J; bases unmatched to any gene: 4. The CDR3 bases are TGTGCCAGCAGTTTAGACGGGAGGGCCAACAATGAGCAGTTCTTC. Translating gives CASSLDGRANNEQFF.

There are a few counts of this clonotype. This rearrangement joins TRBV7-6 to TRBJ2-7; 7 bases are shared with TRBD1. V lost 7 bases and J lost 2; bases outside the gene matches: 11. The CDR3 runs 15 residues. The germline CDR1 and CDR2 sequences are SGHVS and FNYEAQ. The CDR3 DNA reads TGTGCCAGCAAGTTACAGGGGCGAAACCCCTACGAGCAGTACGTC. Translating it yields CASKLQGRNPYEQYV.

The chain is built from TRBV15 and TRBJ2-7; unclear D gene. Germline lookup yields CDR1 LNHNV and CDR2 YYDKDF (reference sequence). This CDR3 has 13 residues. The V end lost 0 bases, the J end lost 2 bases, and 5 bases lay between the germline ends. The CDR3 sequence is CATSREPTYEQYV. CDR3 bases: TGTGCCACCAGCAGAGAACCAACCTACGAGCAGTACGTC.

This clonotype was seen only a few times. CDR3 DNA: TGCGCCAGCAGCTTATTAACGGAGAACACCGGGGAGCTGTTTTTT. It translates to CASSLLTENTGELFF. V usage is TRBV5-1 and J usage is TRBJ2-2, with D uncertain. Per the germline V gene, CDR1 is SGHRS and CDR2 is YFSETQ. V was shortened by 2 bases and J by 1 base, with 9 bases between the two germline ends. This CDR3 is built from 15 residues.

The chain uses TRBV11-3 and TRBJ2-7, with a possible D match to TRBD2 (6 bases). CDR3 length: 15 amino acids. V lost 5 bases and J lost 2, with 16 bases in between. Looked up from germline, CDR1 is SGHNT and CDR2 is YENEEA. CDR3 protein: CASSPRTGTPYEQYF. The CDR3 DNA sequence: TGTGCCAGCAGCCCAAGAACCGGGACTCCCTACGAGCAGTACTTC.

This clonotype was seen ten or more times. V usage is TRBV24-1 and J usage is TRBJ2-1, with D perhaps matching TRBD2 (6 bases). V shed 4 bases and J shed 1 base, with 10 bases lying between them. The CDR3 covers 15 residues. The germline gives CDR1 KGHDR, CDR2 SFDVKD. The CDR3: CATSERGTSYNEQFF. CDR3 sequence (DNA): TGTGCCACCAGTGAGCGCGGGACTTCCTACAATGAGCAGTTCTTC.

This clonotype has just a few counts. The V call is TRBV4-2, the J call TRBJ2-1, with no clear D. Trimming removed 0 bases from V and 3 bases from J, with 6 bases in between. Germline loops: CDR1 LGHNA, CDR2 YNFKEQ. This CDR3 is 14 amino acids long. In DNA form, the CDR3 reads TGTGCCAGCAGCCAAGAGTCGATCTACAATGAGCAGTTCTTC. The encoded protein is CASSQESIYNEQFF.

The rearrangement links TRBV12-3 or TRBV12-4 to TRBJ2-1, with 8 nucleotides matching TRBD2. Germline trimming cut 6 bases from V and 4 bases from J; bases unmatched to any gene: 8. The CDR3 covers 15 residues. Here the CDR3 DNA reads TGTGCCAGCAGCATAACTAGCGGACCTTACAATGAGCAGTTCTTC. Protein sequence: CASSITSGPYNEQFF.

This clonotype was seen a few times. The CDR3 coding sequence is TGCAGTGCCAAAATCGGCTCCTACGAGCAGTACTTC. Its translation: CSAKIGSYEQYF. The chain couples TRBV20-1 to TRBJ2-7; D gene unclear. The V end was cut by 6 bases, the J end by 0 bases, with 9 bases between. Germline-derived CDR1 and CDR2 are DFQATT and SNEGSKA (reference sequence). The length of the CDR3 is 12 residues.

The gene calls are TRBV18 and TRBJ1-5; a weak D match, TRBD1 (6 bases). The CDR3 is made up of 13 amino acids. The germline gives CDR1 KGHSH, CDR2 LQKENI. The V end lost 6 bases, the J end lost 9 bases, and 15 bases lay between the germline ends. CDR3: CASSGGMSLPQHF. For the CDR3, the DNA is TGTGCCAGCTCGGGGGGCATGAGTTTGCCCCAGCATTTT. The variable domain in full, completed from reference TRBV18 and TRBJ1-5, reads NAGVMQNPRHLVRRRGQEARLRCSPMKGHSHVYWYRQLPEEGLKFMVYLQKENIIDESGMPKERFSAEFPKEGPSILRIQQVVRGDSAAYFCASSGGMSLPQHFGDGTRLSIL.

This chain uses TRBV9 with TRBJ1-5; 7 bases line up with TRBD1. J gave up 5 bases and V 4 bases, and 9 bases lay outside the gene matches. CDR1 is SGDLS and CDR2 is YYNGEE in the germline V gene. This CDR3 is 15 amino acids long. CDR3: CASSSSGTEDQPQHF. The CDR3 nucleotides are TGTGCCAGCAGCTCATCCGGGACAGAAGATCAGCCCCAGCATTTT.